The clone carrying this T cell receptor (beta chain) has a handful of counts. The antigen is undetermined. The data were obtained in a study of CD8+CD57+ T cells in acquired aplastic anemia. At the level of the study: Each DNA sample taken from sorted CD4+ and CD8+ cells came to about 3.2 ug on average. Study-level findings and limits: Patients and controls had CD8+ Simpson's diversity values that were not significantly distinct.

It was patients with CD8+CD57+ cell expansion by flow cytometry who were chosen for sequencing. Looked up from germline, CDR1 is SSHAT and CDR2 is FNYEAQ (reference sequence). Trimming stripped 5 bases from V and 3 bases from J, with 4 bases between. The CDR3 consists of 12 residues. Genomic DNA templated the TCR beta VDJ and CDR3 profiling. MiXCR, run by TCRdb on the reads, gives a single entry per CDR3 protein. In the table there are around 190,000 distinct CDR3 sequences, less than 50% of which are singletons. Sequences were obtained from sorted CD4+, CD8+, or CD8+CD57+ T cells (not recorded which) from PBMCs. The chain has TRBV7-7 and TRBJ2-2; D is unresolved. This receptor was obtained from a human donor with aplastic anemia. In DNA, the CDR3 is TGTGCCAGCAGCGAGTACACCGGGGAGCTGTTTTTT. Its translation is CASSEYTGELFF.